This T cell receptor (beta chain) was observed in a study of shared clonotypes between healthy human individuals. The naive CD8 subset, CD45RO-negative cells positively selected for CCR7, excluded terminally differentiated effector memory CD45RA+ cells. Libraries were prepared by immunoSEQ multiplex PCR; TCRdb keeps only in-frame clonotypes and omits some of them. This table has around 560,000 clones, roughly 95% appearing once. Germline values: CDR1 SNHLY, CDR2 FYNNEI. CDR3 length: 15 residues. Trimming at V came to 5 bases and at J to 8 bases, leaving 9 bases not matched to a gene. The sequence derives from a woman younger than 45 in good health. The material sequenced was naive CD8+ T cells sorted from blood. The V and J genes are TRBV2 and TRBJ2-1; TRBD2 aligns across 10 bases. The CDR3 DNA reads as TGTGCCAGCAGTAAGGCTAGCGGGAGTTTCGATGAGCAGTTCTTC. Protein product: CASSKASGSFDEQFF.